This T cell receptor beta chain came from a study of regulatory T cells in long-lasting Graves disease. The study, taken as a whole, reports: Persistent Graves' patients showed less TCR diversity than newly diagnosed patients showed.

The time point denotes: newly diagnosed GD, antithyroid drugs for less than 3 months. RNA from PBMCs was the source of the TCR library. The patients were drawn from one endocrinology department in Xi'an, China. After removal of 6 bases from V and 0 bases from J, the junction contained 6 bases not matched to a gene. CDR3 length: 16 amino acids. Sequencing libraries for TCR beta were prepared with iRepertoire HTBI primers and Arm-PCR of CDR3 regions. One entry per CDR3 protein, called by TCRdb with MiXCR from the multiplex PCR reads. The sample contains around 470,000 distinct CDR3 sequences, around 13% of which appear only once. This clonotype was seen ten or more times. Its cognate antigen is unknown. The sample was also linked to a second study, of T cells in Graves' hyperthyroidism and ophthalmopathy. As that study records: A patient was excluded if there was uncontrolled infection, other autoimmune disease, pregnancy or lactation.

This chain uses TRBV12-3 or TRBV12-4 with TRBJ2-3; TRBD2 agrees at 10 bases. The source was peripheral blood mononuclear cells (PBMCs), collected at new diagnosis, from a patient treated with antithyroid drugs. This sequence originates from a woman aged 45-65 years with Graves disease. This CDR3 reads CASRDGLAESTDTQYF. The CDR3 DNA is TGTGCCAGCAGGGATGGACTAGCGGAGAGCACAGATACGCAGTATTTT.